This record covers a single T cell receptor beta chain. One junction end disagrees with the germline gene, perhaps due to a read error. TCRdb re-analysed the 5' RACE reads in MiXCR, keeping a single row per CDR3 protein. Of 40,000 to 45,000 distinct CDR3 sequences in the sample, roughly 7.1% were seen once. As to time point: sample taken at primary tumor resection. Sequencing was performed on whole RNA extracted from tumor and nontumor lung tissue, or from frozen PBMC, and the material was left unsorted. The donor group consisted of under 95 patients who had untreated, early-stage non-small cell lung cancer. This CDR3 has 16 residues. Looked up from germline, CDR1 is LGHDT and CDR2 is YNNKEL (reference sequence). The data were obtained in a study of spatial heterogeneity in lung cancer.

The chain links TRBV3-1 to TRBJ2-7, with 9 positions matching TRBD1. The receptor was isolated from a female donor with early-stage non-small cell lung cancer. The starting material was PBMCs, obtained at surgery. DNA for the CDR3: TGTGCCAGCAGCTACTCCTCAGTACCCCGGACAGGGGCGTTGGTCTTC. The encoded protein is CASSYSSVPRTGALVF.